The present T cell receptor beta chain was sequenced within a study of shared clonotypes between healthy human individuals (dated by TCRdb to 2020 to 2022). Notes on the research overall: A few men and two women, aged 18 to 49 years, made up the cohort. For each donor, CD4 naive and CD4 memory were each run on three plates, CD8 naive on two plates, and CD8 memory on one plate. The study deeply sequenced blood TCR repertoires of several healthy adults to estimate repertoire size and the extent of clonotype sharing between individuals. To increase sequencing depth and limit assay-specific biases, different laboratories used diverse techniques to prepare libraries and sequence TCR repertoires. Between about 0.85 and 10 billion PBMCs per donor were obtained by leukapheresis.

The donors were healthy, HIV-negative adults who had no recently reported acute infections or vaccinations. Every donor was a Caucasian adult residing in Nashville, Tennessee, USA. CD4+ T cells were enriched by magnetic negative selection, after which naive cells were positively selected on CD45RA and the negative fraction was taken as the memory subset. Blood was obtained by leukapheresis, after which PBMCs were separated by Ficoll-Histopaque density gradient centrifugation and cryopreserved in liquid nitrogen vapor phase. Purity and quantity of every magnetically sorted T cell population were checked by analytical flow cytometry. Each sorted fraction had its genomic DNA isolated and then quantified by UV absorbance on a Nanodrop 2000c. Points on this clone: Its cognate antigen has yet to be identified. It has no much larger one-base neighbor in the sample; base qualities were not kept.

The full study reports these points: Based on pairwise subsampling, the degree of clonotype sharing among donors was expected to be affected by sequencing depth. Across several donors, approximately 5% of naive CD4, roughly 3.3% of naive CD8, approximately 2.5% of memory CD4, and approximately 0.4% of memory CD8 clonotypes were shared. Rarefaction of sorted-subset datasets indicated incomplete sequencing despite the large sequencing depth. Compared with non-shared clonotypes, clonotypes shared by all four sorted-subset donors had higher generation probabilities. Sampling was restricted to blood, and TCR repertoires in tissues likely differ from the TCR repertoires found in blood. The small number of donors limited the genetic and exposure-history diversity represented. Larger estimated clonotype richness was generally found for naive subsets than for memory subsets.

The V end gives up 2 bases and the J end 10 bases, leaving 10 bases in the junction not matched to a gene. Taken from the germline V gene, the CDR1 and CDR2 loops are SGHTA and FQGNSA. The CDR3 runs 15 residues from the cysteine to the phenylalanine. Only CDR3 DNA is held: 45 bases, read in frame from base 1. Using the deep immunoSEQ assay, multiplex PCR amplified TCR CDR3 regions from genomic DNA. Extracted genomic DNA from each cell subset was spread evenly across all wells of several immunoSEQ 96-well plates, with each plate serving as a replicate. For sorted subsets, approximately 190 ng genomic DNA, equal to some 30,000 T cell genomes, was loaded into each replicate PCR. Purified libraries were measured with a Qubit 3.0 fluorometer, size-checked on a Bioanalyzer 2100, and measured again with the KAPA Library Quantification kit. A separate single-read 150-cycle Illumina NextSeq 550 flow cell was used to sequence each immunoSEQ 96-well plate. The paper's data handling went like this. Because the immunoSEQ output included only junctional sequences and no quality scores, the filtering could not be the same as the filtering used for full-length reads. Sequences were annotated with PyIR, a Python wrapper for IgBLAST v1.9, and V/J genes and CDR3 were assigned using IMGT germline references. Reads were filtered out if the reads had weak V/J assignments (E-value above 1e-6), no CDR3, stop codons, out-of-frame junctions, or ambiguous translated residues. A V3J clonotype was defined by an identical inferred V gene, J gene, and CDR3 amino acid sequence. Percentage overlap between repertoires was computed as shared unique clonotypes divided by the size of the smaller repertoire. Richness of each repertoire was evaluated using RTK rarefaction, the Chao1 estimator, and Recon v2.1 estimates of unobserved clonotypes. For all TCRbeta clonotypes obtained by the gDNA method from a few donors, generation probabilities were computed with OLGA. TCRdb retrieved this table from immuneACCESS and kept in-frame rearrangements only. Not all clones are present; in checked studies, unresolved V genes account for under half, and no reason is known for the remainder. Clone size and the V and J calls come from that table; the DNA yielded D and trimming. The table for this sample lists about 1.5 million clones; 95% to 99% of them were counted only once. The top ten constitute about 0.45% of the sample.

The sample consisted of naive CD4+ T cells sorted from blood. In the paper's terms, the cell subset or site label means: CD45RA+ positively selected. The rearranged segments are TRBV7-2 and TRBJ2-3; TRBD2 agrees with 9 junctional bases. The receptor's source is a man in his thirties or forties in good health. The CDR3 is CASSLLAGASSSQYF. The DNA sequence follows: TGTGCCAGCAGCTTATTAGCGGGAGCCTCGAGTTCGCAGTATTTT.